These 13 T cell receptor beta chains originate from one sample sequenced in a study of control samples from healthy donors and cancer patients. This table comes from immunoSEQ multiplex PCR, and its TCRdb copy is limited to in-frame clones, with some not included. Among about 73,000 clones listed, roughly 94% were seen once. The sequencing input was blood. The receptors come from a woman between 40 and 55 years old in good health.

V gene TRBV4-3 combines with J gene TRBJ2-2; D remains unclear. Germline V lookup: CDR1 LGHNA, CDR2 YSLEER. The CDR3 contains 14 residues. Trimming removed 1 base from V and 5 bases from J, with 8 bases in between. The CDR3 spells CASSQGTYTGELFF. The CDR3, as DNA: TGCGCCAGCAGCCAAGGGACGTATACCGGGGAGCTGTTTTTT.

In its sample, this clone was seen once. The gene calls are TRBV24-1 and TRBJ2-3, with 7 bases aligning to TRBD1. Germline values: CDR1 KGHDR, CDR2 SFDVKD. The CDR3 has 15 residues. Trimming cost V 5 bases and J 3 bases; bases outside gene matches: 7. The CDR3 protein is CATSAQGEMTDTQYF. The CDR3 region has the DNA TGTGCCACCAGTGCTCAGGGGGAAATGACAGATACGCAGTATTTT.

The chain combines TRBV28 with TRBJ1-5; D remains unclear. V was cut by 6 bases and J by 5 bases, with 5 bases left in between. This CDR3 spans 11 amino acids. CDR1 and CDR2 (germline): MDHEN, SYDVKM. The CDR3 loop is CASRQDQPQHF. The CDR3 DNA reads TGTGCCAGCAGACAAGATCAGCCCCAGCATTTT.

This clone was detected only a few times. V is TRBV6-2 or TRBV6-3 and J is TRBJ2-6; no definite D call. The CDR3 contains 15 residues. From germline, CDR1 is MNHEY and CDR2 SVGEGT. Deletions cut 2 bases from V and 2 bases from J, with 7 bases between. Here the CDR3 reads CASSYTGAGANVLTF. DNA of the CDR3: TGTGCCAGCAGTTACACCGGTGCTGGGGCCAACGTCCTGACTTTC.

V and J are TRBV27 and TRBJ2-1; D perhaps matches TRBD1 (5 bases). Germline V gene data show CDR1 as MNHEY and CDR2 as SMNVEV (reference sequence). Trimming stripped 8 bases from V and 1 base from J, with 9 bases between. CDR3 length: 13 residues. The chain's CDR3 is CASRQGSYNEQFF. The CDR3 DNA follows: TGTGCCAGCCGCCAGGGTTCCTACAATGAGCAGTTCTTC.

As DNA, the CDR3 is TGTGCCAGCAGTCTACCGGGACTAGCGGGGGGTACCGGGGAGCTGTTTTTT. Translation: CASSLPGLAGGTGELFF. The rearrangement uses TRBV7-3 and TRBJ2-2, with 15 bases lining up with TRBD2. CDR1 is SGHTA, CDR2 FQGTGA, per germline. Trimming at V came to 6 bases and at J to 5 bases, leaving 7 bases not matched to a gene. This CDR3 contains 17 residues.

The V call is TRBV7-6, the J call TRBJ2-2; 11 nucleotides agree with TRBD2. Unmatched junction bases numbered 14, after V lost 3 bases and J lost 5 bases. This CDR3 has 19 amino acids. Germline V gives CDR1 SGHVS, CDR2 FNYEAQ. CDR3 nucleotides: TGTGCCAGCAGCTTCGTACCCCCCACCACTAGCGGGAGTACCGGGGAGCTGTTTTTT. Amino acid sequence: CASSFVPPTTSGSTGELFF.

V is TRBV19 and J is TRBJ1-5; perhaps TRBD1 as D (5 bases). This CDR3 spans 15 amino acids. Looked up from germline, CDR1 is LNHDA and CDR2 is SQIVND (reference sequence). With 3 bases removed from V and 8 bases from J, the gap between germline ends came to 17 bases. CDR3 sequence: CASSIYRIGGEPQHF. The CDR3 DNA follows: TGTGCCAGTAGTATTTACAGAATCGGGGGGGAGCCCCAGCATTTT. The variable domain in full, completed from reference TRBV19 and TRBJ1-5, reads DGGITQSPKYLFRKEGQNVTLSCEQNLNHDAMYWYRQDPGQGLRLIYYSQIVNDFQKGDIAEGYSVSREKKESFPLTVTSAQKNPTAFYLCASSIYRIGGEPQHFGDGTRLSIL.

The chain combines TRBV19 with TRBJ2-2, with 7 nucleotides matching TRBD2. This CDR3 is built from 15 residues. The junction had 6 bases not matched to a gene; V was cut back by 7 bases and J by 1 base. Germline-derived CDR1 and CDR2 are LNHDA and SQIVND (reference sequence). The CDR3 bases are TGTGCCAGTAAGAAGCGGGGCCAGAACACCGGGGAGCTGTTTTTT. Protein sequence: CASKKRGQNTGELFF. Full variable domain (outside the CDR3, taken from reference TRBV19 and TRBJ2-2): DGGITQSPKYLFRKEGQNVTLSCEQNLNHDAMYWYRQDPGQGLRLIYYSQIVNDFQKGDIAEGYSVSREKKESFPLTVTSAQKNPTAFYLCASKKRGQNTGELFFGEGSRLTVL.

V is TRBV15 and J is TRBJ2-7; 11 bases align to TRBD2. The V gene end was trimmed by 8 bases and the J gene end by 0 bases; junction bases not matched to a gene: 6. The CDR3 loop spans 15 amino acids. Germline V lookup: CDR1 LNHNV, CDR2 YYDKDF (reference sequence). The CDR3 protein is CATASGRLSSYEQYF. The CDR3 DNA sequence: TGTGCCACCGCTAGCGGGAGGCTTAGCTCCTACGAGCAGTACTTC.

This chain connects TRBV29-1 to TRBJ2-6, with D perhaps matching TRBD1 or TRBD2 (5 bases each). The CDR3 consists of 19 residues. The ends were cut back, 6 bases at V and 1 base at J, with 25 bases in the middle. Germline V CDR1 and CDR2: SQVTM, ANQGSEA. CDR3 DNA sequence: TGCAGCGTGCGCCGGGACCCAGCTCTTGAAGAGTCTGGGGCCAACGTCCTGACTTTC. Encoded protein: CSVRRDPALEESGANVLTF.

This rearrangement joins TRBV12-3 or TRBV12-4 to TRBJ1-6; D not resolved. The CDR3 consists of 11 residues. The germline V and J ends were trimmed by 8 bases and 9 bases, with 8 bases remaining between them. The DNA for the CDR3 is TGTGCCAGCGGCTCCGGTTCACCCCTCCACTTT. Its protein is CASGSGSPLHF.

The chain carries TRBV3-1 (or the pseudogene TRBV3-2) and TRBJ2-7, with D hard to call. Trimming removed 1 base at V and 2 bases at J, with 6 bases between. Looked up from germline, CDR1 is LGHDT and CDR2 is YNNKEL (reference sequence). The CDR3 is made up of 13 amino acids. The CDR3 sequence: CASSQGQTYEQYF. In nucleotides, the CDR3 is TGTGCCAGCAGCCAAGGGCAGACCTACGAGCAGTACTTC.